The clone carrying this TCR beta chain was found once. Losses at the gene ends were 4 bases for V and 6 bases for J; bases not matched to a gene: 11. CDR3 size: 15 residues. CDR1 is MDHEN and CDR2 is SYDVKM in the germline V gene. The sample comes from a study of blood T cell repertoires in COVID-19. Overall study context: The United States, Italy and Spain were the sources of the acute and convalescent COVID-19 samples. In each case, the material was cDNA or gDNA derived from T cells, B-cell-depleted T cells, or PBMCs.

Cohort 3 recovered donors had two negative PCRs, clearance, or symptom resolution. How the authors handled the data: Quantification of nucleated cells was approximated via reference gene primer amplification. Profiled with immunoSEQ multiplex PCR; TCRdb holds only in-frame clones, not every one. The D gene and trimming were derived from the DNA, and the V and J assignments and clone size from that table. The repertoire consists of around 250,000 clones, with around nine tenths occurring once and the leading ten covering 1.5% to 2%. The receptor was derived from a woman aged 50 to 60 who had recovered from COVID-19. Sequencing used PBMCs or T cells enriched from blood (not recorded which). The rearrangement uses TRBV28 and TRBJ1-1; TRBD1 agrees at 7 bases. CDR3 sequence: CASSSFSTGRSEAFF. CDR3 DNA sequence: TGTGCCAGCAGTTCATTCTCGACAGGGAGGTCTGAAGCTTTCTTT.